Below are 26 T cell receptor beta chains sequenced from a single sample in a study of blood T cell repertoires in COVID-19. Sequenced by immunoSEQ multiplex PCR; TCRdb stores in-frame clones only, minus some. The table has some 85,000 clones, nearly 80% seen once; the top ten hold 6.3%. Sequenced sample: peripheral blood. The origin of the receptors is a man between 65 and 85 years old with COVID-19, enrolled during active disease.

The chain couples TRBV28 to TRBJ1-5, with TRBD1 matching over 9 bases. The CDR3 sequence is 16 residues long. Per the germline V gene, CDR1 is MDHEN and CDR2 is SYDVKM. V lost 4 bases and J lost 6; bases outside the gene matches: 10. This CDR3 is CASSSGTGSSGQPQHF. For the CDR3, the DNA is TGTGCCAGCAGTTCTGGGACAGGGTCGTCCGGTCAGCCCCAGCATTTT.

The gene calls are TRBV19 and TRBJ1-1; D is uncertain. V lost 2 bases and J 1 base, leaving 5 bases between the germline ends. Germline V gives CDR1 LNHDA, CDR2 SQIVND (reference sequence). The CDR3 runs 13 residues. The CDR3 reads CASSISPNTEAFF. The CDR3, as DNA: TGTGCCAGTAGTATAAGCCCGAACACTGAAGCTTTCTTT. Variable domain in full (rest from reference TRBV19 and TRBJ1-1): DGGITQSPKYLFRKEGQNVTLSCEQNLNHDAMYWYRQDPGQGLRLIYYSQIVNDFQKGDIAEGYSVSREKKESFPLTVTSAQKNPTAFYLCASSISPNTEAFFGQGTRLTVV.

This chain uses TRBV5-6 with TRBJ1-2, with 7 bases that match TRBD1. In germline, CDR1 is SGHDT, CDR2 YYEEEE. There are 15 residues in the CDR3. Trimming took 7 bases from V and 5 from J; bases not matched to a gene: 14. The CDR3 DNA sequence: TGTGCCAGCTGCCCGTGGGACAGCTTGGGGTATGGCTACACCTTC. This sequence encodes CASCPWDSLGYGYTF.

The V gene is TRBV7-9, the J gene TRBJ1-2, with no clear D. Trimming took off 5 bases at V and 7 bases at J, with 17 bases between the two ends. The germline CDR1 and CDR2 sequences are SEHNR and FQNEAQ (reference sequence). The CDR3 totals 14 residues. DNA of the CDR3: TGTGCCAGCAGCCCCTCGAGGTGGGAGTCTGGCTACACCTTC. This sequence encodes CASSPSRWESGYTF. The entire variable domain, with the rest obtained from reference TRBV7-9 and TRBJ1-2, is as follows: DTGVSQNPRHKITKRGQNVTFRCDPISEHNRLYWYRQTLGQGPEFLTYFQNEAQLEKSRLLSDRFSAERPKGSFSTLEIQRTEQGDSAMYLCASSPSRWESGYTFGSGTRLTVV.

This chain connects TRBV4-3 to TRBJ1-2, with D possibly matching TRBD1 (6 bases). With 4 bases removed from V and 8 bases from J, the gap between germline ends came to 20 bases. The germline gives CDR1 LGHNA, CDR2 YSLEER. This CDR3 is 15 amino acids long. This CDR3 is CASSRYLRGAGGYTF. Written as DNA, the CDR3 is TGCGCCAGCAGCCGCTACCTCCGGGGGGCTGGAGGCTACACCTTC.

This clone was found once. The J gene is TRBJ1-6, the V gene TRBV4-2, with 7 bases aligning to TRBD1. The CDR3 is 15 residues long. The germline V gene has CDR1 LGHNA and CDR2 YNFKEQ. Germline trimming cut 2 bases from V and 7 bases from J; bases unmatched to any gene: 5. Here the CDR3 reads CASSQRDSRNSPLHF. CDR3 DNA sequence: TGTGCCAGCAGCCAACGGGACAGCAGAAATTCACCCCTCCACTTT.

J is TRBJ2-7 and V is TRBV6-5, with D perhaps TRBD1 (5 bases). The CDR3 contains 16 residues. CDR1 and CDR2 (germline): MNHEY, SVGAGI. V lost 4 bases, J lost 3 bases, and 19 bases lay in between. This chain's CDR3 is CASSFQGGKKFYEQYF. The CDR3 nucleotides read TGTGCCAGCAGTTTTCAGGGTGGAAAAAAATTCTACGAGCAGTACTTC.

The sample holds one count of this clone. The chain recombines TRBV6-6 with TRBJ1-2; D remains unclear. The CDR3 contains 14 residues. Germline loops: CDR1 MNHNY, CDR2 SVGAGI (reference sequence). V lost 0 bases, J lost 8 bases, and 13 bases lay in between. This chain's CDR3 is CASSYSAQARGYTF. CDR3 DNA: TGTGCCAGCAGTTACTCGGCGCAAGCGAGAGGCTACACCTTC.

CDR3: CASSHPGDSSYEQYF. The CDR3 bases are TGTGCCAGCAGCCACCCGGGGGATTCTTCCTACGAGCAGTACTTC. V is TRBV3-1 (or the pseudogene TRBV3-2) and J is TRBJ2-7; a possible D gene is TRBD2 (6 bases). This CDR3 spans 15 amino acids. Trimming took 3 bases from V and 1 from J, leaving 13 bases between them. Germline lookup yields CDR1 LGHDT and CDR2 YNNKEL (reference sequence).

The J gene is TRBJ2-2, the V gene TRBV4-2; 8 bases line up with TRBD1. The CDR3 length is 15 residues. CDR1 and CDR2 from the germline V gene are LGHNA and YNFKEQ. The V and J ends lost 6 bases and 1 base, in that order; junction bases with no gene match: 4. The CDR3 reads CASSRTGRNTGELFF. The CDR3 DNA reads TGTGCCAGCAGTAGGACAGGGAGGAACACCGGGGAGCTGTTTTTT.

The chain employs TRBV19 and TRBJ1-4, with D maybe TRBD1 (6 bases). CDR1 and CDR2 from the germline V gene are LNHDA and SQIVND (reference sequence). V shed 7 bases and J shed 8 bases, with 14 bases lying between them. The CDR3 sequence is 13 residues long. CDR3 protein: CASTDGGHEKLFF. CDR3 in DNA: TGTGCCAGTACCGACGGGGGGCACGAAAAACTGTTTTTT. Full variable domain (rest looked up from reference TRBV19 and TRBJ1-4): DGGITQSPKYLFRKEGQNVTLSCEQNLNHDAMYWYRQDPGQGLRLIYYSQIVNDFQKGDIAEGYSVSREKKESFPLTVTSAQKNPTAFYLCASTDGGHEKLFFGSGTQLSVL.

This clone was seen a single time. This chain connects TRBV18 to TRBJ2-7; D not resolved. Germline V gene sequence: CDR1 KGHSH, CDR2 LQKENI. The CDR3 loop spans 14 amino acids. V lost 0 bases to trimming and J lost 1 base, with 7 bases between them. Here the CDR3 DNA reads TGTGCCAGCTCACCACCAAGCCTTTCCTACGAGCAGTACTTC. This translates into CASSPPSLSYEQYF.

This chain connects TRBV5-4 to TRBJ2-7; 8 bases map to TRBD1. The germline gives CDR1 SGHNT, CDR2 YYREEE (reference sequence). CDR3 size: 14 residues. V was clipped by 0 bases and J by 3 bases; unmatched bases: 2. This chain's CDR3 is CASSLGTGGYEQYF. The CDR3 DNA sequence: TGTGCCAGCAGCTTGGGAACAGGGGGCTACGAGCAGTACTTC.

This clone showed up just a few times. The chain employs TRBV6-4 and TRBJ2-7; 10 nucleotides match TRBD2. V dropped 6 bases and J dropped 2; count of bases not matched to a gene: 4. The CDR3 has 14 amino acids. CDR1 and CDR2 from the germline V gene are MRHNA and SNTAGT. The CDR3 is CASREREGPYEQYF. For the CDR3, the DNA is TGTGCCAGCAGGGAGCGGGAGGGCCCCTACGAGCAGTACTTC.

A single count supports this clone. This rearrangement joins TRBV7-3 to TRBJ1-1; D is unclear. V shed 0 bases and J shed 0 bases, with 2 bases lying between them. The germline CDR1 and CDR2 sequences are SGHTA and FQGTGA. The CDR3 contains 13 residues. CDR3 DNA: TGTGCCAGCAGCTTAACCATGAACACTGAAGCTTTCTTT. This codes for CASSLTMNTEAFF.

This chain connects TRBV6-5 to TRBJ2-7; 10 bases are shared with TRBD2. Germline assignment: CDR1 MNHEY and CDR2 SVGAGI. The CDR3 extends over 16 amino acids. J gave up 3 bases and V 0 bases, and 5 bases lay outside the gene matches. For the CDR3, the DNA is TGTGCCAGCAGTTACTCGGCTAGCGGGAGTGTCTACGAGCAGTACTTC. Its translation: CASSYSASGSVYEQYF.

The rearrangement joins TRBV10-3 to TRBJ2-3, with 10 bases identical to TRBD2. Unmatched junction bases numbered 11, after V lost 0 bases and J lost 5 bases. CDR1 ENHRY and CDR2 SYGVKD come from the germline V gene. CDR3 length equals 18 residues. The DNA for the CDR3 is TGTGCCATCAGTGAGTCTCAAGGTGGGGTAGCGGGAGGAGATACGCAGTATTTT. Translation: CAISESQGGVAGGDTQYF.

The chain links TRBV5-1 to TRBJ1-1, with D possibly TRBD1 on 5 matching bases. Trimming cost V 4 bases and J 8 bases, with 15 bases left between them. CDR1 is SGHRS, CDR2 YFSETQ, per germline. This CDR3 is built from 13 residues. CDR3 residues: CASSVADEGEAFF. The CDR3 bases are TGCGCCAGCAGCGTAGCGGACGAGGGGGAAGCTTTCTTT.

CDR3 sequence (DNA): TGTGCCACCAGCAGAAAGGACAGGGTAAGGAGTGAGCAGTTCTTC. Amino acids: CATSRKDRVRSEQFF. The chain carries TRBV15 and TRBJ2-1; 8 bases are shared with TRBD1. The CDR3 is 15 amino acids. The J segment lost 9 bases and the V segment lost 2 bases, leaving 9 bases of the junction unmatched. From germline, CDR1 is LNHNV and CDR2 YYDKDF (reference sequence).

V is TRBV18 and J is TRBJ2-7, with D possibly matching TRBD1 (5 bases). Looked up from germline, CDR1 is KGHSH and CDR2 is LQKENI. V was clipped by 3 bases and J by 5 bases, with 14 bases between them. The CDR3 has 14 residues. The DNA for the CDR3 is TGTGCCAGCTCACCCCCAGGGCGAGCCCACGAGCAGTACTTC. Its translation: CASSPPGRAHEQYF.

The V and J genes are TRBV2 and TRBJ2-6; tentative D call: TRBD1 (5 bases). The CDR3 contains 19 residues. CDR1 SNHLY and CDR2 FYNNEI come from the germline V gene. The V and J ends lost 5 bases and 0 bases respectively, with 20 bases between them. The CDR3 region is CASSLHRDRSSSGANVLTF. In nucleotides, the CDR3 is TGTGCCAGCAGTCTGCATAGAGACAGATCCTCCTCTGGGGCCAACGTCCTGACTTTC.

V and J are TRBV11-3 and TRBJ1-2; 7 bases fit TRBD1. CDR3 size: 15 residues. V shed 0 bases and J 3 bases; nucleotides not matched to a gene: 4. CDR1 is SGHNT and CDR2 is YENEEA in the germline V gene. The CDR3 region has the DNA TGTGCCAGCAGCTTAGAGGCCAGGGGGTACTATGGCTACACCTTC. Translated: CASSLEARGYYGYTF.

The chain has TRBV19 and TRBJ1-2, with a weak D call TRBD1 (5 bases). Deletions cut 6 bases from V and 8 bases from J, with 16 bases between. From germline, CDR1 is LNHDA and CDR2 SQIVND (reference sequence). The CDR3 covers 13 residues. The CDR3 loop reads CASRTTGAKGYTF. The CDR3, as DNA: TGTGCCAGTAGGACAACTGGGGCGAAGGGCTACACCTTC. The variable domain in full, completed from reference TRBV19 and TRBJ1-2, reads DGGITQSPKYLFRKEGQNVTLSCEQNLNHDAMYWYRQDPGQGLRLIYYSQIVNDFQKGDIAEGYSVSREKKESFPLTVTSAQKNPTAFYLCASRTTGAKGYTFGSGTRLTVV.

CDR3 nucleotide sequence: TGTGCCACCAGTGATCGGGACAGGAGCTCTGGGGCCAACGTCCTGACTTTC. Translating gives CATSDRDRSSGANVLTF. The chain couples TRBV24-1 to TRBJ2-6, with 8 bases lining up with TRBD1. Germline trimming cut 3 bases from V and 0 bases from J; bases unmatched to any gene: 3. CDR3 size: 17 residues. Germline loops: CDR1 KGHDR, CDR2 SFDVKD.

The rearrangement uses TRBV6-5 and TRBJ2-3; 10 nucleotides match TRBD2. The CDR3 consists of 14 residues. J was trimmed by 5 bases and V by 6 bases; bases with no gene match: 5. Germline V gene sequence: CDR1 MNHEY, CDR2 SVGAGI. The CDR3 reads CASRAGGPIDTQYF. CDR3 bases: TGTGCCAGCAGAGCGGGAGGGCCCATAGATACGCAGTATTTT.

V and J are TRBV6-5 and TRBJ2-7; 11 bases are a match to TRBD2. The germline CDR1 and CDR2 sequences are MNHEY and SVGAGI. The V gene end was trimmed by 8 bases and the J gene end by 2 bases; junction bases not matched to a gene: 8. This CDR3 region has 15 residues. Here the CDR3 reads CASGLAGGLTYEQYF. CDR3 coding DNA: TGTGCCAGCGGCCTAGCGGGAGGCCTAACCTACGAGCAGTACTTC.